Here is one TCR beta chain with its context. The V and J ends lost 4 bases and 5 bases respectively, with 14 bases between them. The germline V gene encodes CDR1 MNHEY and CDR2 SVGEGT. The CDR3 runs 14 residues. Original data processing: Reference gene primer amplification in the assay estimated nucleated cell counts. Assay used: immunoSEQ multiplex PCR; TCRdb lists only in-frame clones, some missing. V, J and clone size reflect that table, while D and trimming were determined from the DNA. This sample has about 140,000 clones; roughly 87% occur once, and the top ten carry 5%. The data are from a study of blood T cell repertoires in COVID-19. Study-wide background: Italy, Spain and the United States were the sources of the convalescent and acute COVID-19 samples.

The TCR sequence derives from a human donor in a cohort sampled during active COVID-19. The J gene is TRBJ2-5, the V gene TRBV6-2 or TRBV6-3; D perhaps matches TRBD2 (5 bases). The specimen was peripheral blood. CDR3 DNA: TGTGCCAGCAGTTGGGCGCCCGGCGGGGAGACCCAGTACTTC. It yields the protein CASSWAPGGETQYF.